The 28 T cell receptor beta chains reported below all come from one sample, sequenced in a study of human T cells and chemical hapten exposure. As for time point: patch test 3, about 24 weeks after DPC sensitization. As for treatment: therapeutic diphenylcyclopropenone sensitization with weekly scalp DPC. TCRdb recomputed calls from the RACE reads with MiXCR, one row per CDR3 protein. Counted here are about 120,000 distinct CDR3 sequences, approximately 11% occurring once; the ten biggest clones make up approximately 2.5%. Sequencing was performed on whole blood, taken in connection with sensitization to the hapten diphenylcyclopropenone (DPC). The receptors originated from a woman between 50 and 59 years old with alopecia areata. Some clones in this sample may be carry-over from other donors' samples.

The V and J genes are TRBV7-2 and TRBJ2-3; 12 nucleotides match TRBD2. Germline CDR1 SGHTA, CDR2 FQGNSA. The CDR3 sequence is 19 residues long. Germline trimming cut 2 bases from V and 4 bases from J; bases unmatched to any gene: 13. This CDR3 reads CASSLSGQGASGRADTQYF. CDR3 DNA: TGTGCCAGCAGCTTATCCGGGCAGGGGGCTAGCGGGAGGGCAGATACGCAGTATTTT.

This clonotype was recorded at least ten times. The chain employs TRBV7-2 and TRBJ2-2; TRBD1 aligns across 9 bases. The CDR3 length is 20 residues. CDR1 and CDR2 (germline): SGHTA, FQGNSA. The V gene end was trimmed by 2 bases and the J gene end by 4 bases; junction bases not matched to a gene: 17. CDR3 sequence reads: CASSLRATGTGQGTTGELFF. DNA of the CDR3: TGTGCCAGCAGCTTAAGGGCTACGGGGACCGGACAGGGGACCACCGGGGAGCTGTTTTTT.

This clonotype was observed many times. This chain joins TRBV4-1 and TRBJ2-3; TRBD2 aligns across 9 bases. Losses at the gene ends were 4 bases for V and 0 bases for J; bases not matched to a gene: 5. The CDR3 has 16 amino acids. Germline V gene lookup returns CDR1 MGHRA and CDR2 YSYEKL. The CDR3 sequence: CASSPVGLASTDTQYF. The CDR3 DNA sequence: TGCGCCAGCAGCCCAGTAGGACTAGCGAGCACAGATACGCAGTATTTT.

This chain uses TRBV7-9 with TRBJ2-1; TRBD2 is a possible D gene (5 bases). The CDR3 extends over 17 amino acids. Germline CDR1 reads SEHNR; CDR2 reads FQNEAQ (reference sequence). Trimming took off 5 bases at V and 7 bases at J, with 24 bases between the two ends. CDR3 in DNA: TGTGCCAGCAGCCTCGACATTGGACGGAAACGGGAAAATGAGCAGTTCTTC. It specifies CASSLDIGRKRENEQFF.

The gene calls are TRBV7-2 and TRBJ2-3; D is perhaps TRBD1 (6 bases). Germline V lookup: CDR1 SGHTA, CDR2 FQGNSA. The CDR3 consists of 15 residues. V was pared by 3 bases and J by 0 bases, with 10 bases between. The CDR3 protein is CASSLWGPSTDTQYF. CDR3 sequence (DNA): TGTGCCAGCAGCTTGTGGGGGCCGAGCACAGATACGCAGTATTTT.

This clonotype was counted at least ten times. V and J are TRBV18 and TRBJ2-3; TRBD2 aligns across 7 bases. V lost 2 bases, J lost 5 bases, and 7 bases stayed unmatched. The germline V gene encodes CDR1 KGHSH and CDR2 LQKENI. The CDR3 consists of 15 residues. In nucleotides, the CDR3 is TGTGCCAGCTCACCAGGGGCGGGAGTGATAGATACGCAGTATTTT. Its protein is CASSPGAGVIDTQYF.

This clonotype was counted at least ten times. The rearrangement links TRBV12-3 or TRBV12-4 to TRBJ2-7, with D possibly called TRBD1 or TRBD2 (5 bases each). Deletions cut 6 bases from V and 7 bases from J, with 22 bases between. This CDR3 is built from 15 residues. The CDR3 here is CASRTSGTFGGEQYF. The CDR3 nucleotides read TGTGCCAGCAGAACCTCCGGGACCTTTGGTGGGGAGCAGTACTTC.

This clonotype was picked up many times. This chain joins TRBV5-1 and TRBJ2-7, with 9 nucleotides matching TRBD2. The V gene end was trimmed by 4 bases and the J gene end by 7 bases; junction bases not matched to a gene: 15. CDR3 length equals 16 residues. Germline V CDR1 and CDR2: SGHRS, YFSETQ. The CDR3 sequence is CASSPSNVAGVSEQYF. CDR3 in DNA: TGCGCCAGCAGCCCCTCTAACGTAGCGGGAGTGAGTGAGCAGTACTTC.

As for this clonotype: One base away lies a much larger clone, so this may be a sequencing read error. The rearrangement uses TRBV6-2 or TRBV6-3 and TRBJ2-6; D is undetermined. In germline, CDR1 is MNHEY, CDR2 SVGEGT. V was pared by 0 bases and J by 9 bases, with 18 bases between. The CDR3 has 17 amino acids. CDR3 amino acids: CASSYSRLEERSNVLTF. The CDR3 nucleotides are TGTGCCAGCAGTTACTCGCGCTTAGAAGAGAGGAGCAACGTCCTGACTTTC.

The chain employs TRBV6-6 and TRBJ2-3; TRBD1 matches at 8 bases. V gave up 4 bases and J gave up 4 bases; unmatched junction bases: 13. The CDR3 has 17 residues. The V gene's germline CDR1 is MNHNY and CDR2 SVGAGI (reference sequence). CDR3 region: CASSSIVRTGSADTQYF. In DNA form, the CDR3 reads TGTGCCAGCAGTTCGATAGTTCGGACAGGGTCGGCAGATACGCAGTATTTT.

This clonotype has only a few counts. The chain links TRBV24-1 to TRBJ2-7; 7 bases are shared with TRBD1. The CDR3 has 16 amino acids. The germline CDR1 and CDR2 sequences are KGHDR and SFDVKD. The junction had 14 bases not matched to a gene; V was cut back by 7 bases and J by 3 bases. CDR3 sequence: CATRAETDRVIYEQYF. CDR3 in DNA: TGTGCCACCAGAGCCGAGACTGACAGGGTAATCTACGAGCAGTACTTC.

The table lists this clonotype with a few counts. The chain combines TRBV5-6 with TRBJ1-1; D is uncertain. Germline-derived CDR1 and CDR2 are SGHDT and YYEEEE. The V end lost 0 bases, the J end lost 0 bases, and 9 bases lay between the germline ends. The CDR3 is 15 residues long. CDR3 loop: CASSLGAGLNTEAFF. The CDR3 DNA follows: TGTGCCAGCAGCTTGGGGGCAGGCCTGAACACTGAAGCTTTCTTT.

The sample holds many counts of this clonotype. V gene TRBV6-4 combines with J gene TRBJ2-6; D gene unclear. Trimming pared 0 bases from V and 2 bases from J, leaving 8 bases between. In germline, CDR1 is MRHNA, CDR2 SNTAGT. The CDR3 is made up of 16 amino acids. The CDR3 spells CASSDSESPGANVLTF. CDR3 bases: TGTGCCAGCAGTGACTCAGAGTCGCCTGGGGCCAACGTCCTGACTTTC.

This clonotype was counted a few times. The rearrangement links TRBV2 to TRBJ2-1; 8 positions match TRBD2. Germline CDR1 and CDR2: SNHLY and FYNNEI. The CDR3 has 16 amino acids. V was pared by 2 bases and J by 0 bases, with 3 bases of the junction left unmatched. The chain's CDR3 is CASSEMGTSSYNEQFF. The CDR3 DNA is TGTGCCAGCAGTGAAATGGGGACTAGCTCCTACAATGAGCAGTTCTTC.

The chain employs TRBV3-1 and TRBJ2-7, with a weak D call TRBD1 (5 bases). Trimming removed 5 bases from V and 10 bases from J, with 12 bases in between. This CDR3 spans 11 amino acids. CDR1 and CDR2 from the germline V gene are LGHDT and YNNKEL (reference sequence). The CDR3 sequence is CASSTPGPQYF. CDR3 bases: TGTGCCAGCAGCACACCAGGGCCCCAGTACTTC.

The chain recombines TRBV29-1 with TRBJ1-1; unclear D gene. Between the trimmed V and J ends, which lost 4 bases and 4 bases, there was a span of 13 bases. The CDR3 has 13 residues. CDR1 is SQVTM and CDR2 is ANQGSEA in the germline V gene. CDR3 sequence: CSVGAGDRTEAFF. In DNA, the CDR3 is TGCAGCGTTGGGGCAGGAGATCGCACTGAAGCTTTCTTT. The whole variable domain, filled in from reference TRBV29-1 and TRBJ1-1, reads SAVISQKPSRDICQRGTSLTIQCQVDSQVTMMFWYRQQPGQSLTLIATANQGSEATYESGFVIDKFPISRPNLTFSTLTVSNMSPEDSSIYLCSVGAGDRTEAFFGQGTRLTVV.

The table lists this clonotype with a few counts. The chain has TRBV6-5 and TRBJ2-3; D call uncertain. V was trimmed by 5 bases and J by 2 bases, leaving 8 bases between them. Germline CDR1 MNHEY, CDR2 SVGAGI. This CDR3 spans 13 amino acids. The CDR3 region has the DNA TGTGCCAGCAGTCCACGGGCCACAGATACGCAGTATTTT. The encoded protein is CASSPRATDTQYF.

The table lists this clonotype with many counts. The CDR3 region is CSVNERSRADTQYF. In nucleotides, the CDR3 is TGCAGCGTTAACGAGCGGAGTAGGGCAGATACGCAGTATTTT. The chain is built from TRBV29-1 and TRBJ2-3, with a possible D match to TRBD2 (5 bases). V dropped 5 bases and J dropped 4 bases, with 16 bases sitting between them. The length of the CDR3 is 14 residues. From germline, CDR1 is SQVTM and CDR2 ANQGSEA.

This clonotype was found a few times. The chain has TRBV5-1 and TRBJ2-5, with 13 nucleotides matching TRBD2. Germline assignment: CDR1 SGHRS and CDR2 YFSETQ. V shed 3 bases, J shed 3 bases, and the junction held 8 bases outside the gene matches. The CDR3 loop spans 17 amino acids. CDR3 amino acids: CASSWTSGGSGEETQYF. The DNA of the CDR3 is TGCGCCAGCAGCTGGACTAGCGGGGGATCAGGGGAAGAGACCCAGTACTTC.

This clonotype appeared a few times. The genes are TRBV20-1 and TRBJ2-1; D remains unclear. The CDR3 extends over 17 amino acids. The V gene lost 1 base and the J gene lost 0 bases, with 16 bases spanning the gap. Germline values: CDR1 DFQATT, CDR2 SNEGSKA (reference sequence). DNA for the CDR3: TGCAGTGCTAGAGCCCAAGAACGACGTCCCTCCTACAATGAGCAGTTCTTC. Protein product: CSARAQERRPSYNEQFF.

A few counts support this clonotype. The chain is built from TRBV5-4 and TRBJ2-3; D unresolved. The CDR3 contains 16 residues. V was pared by 6 bases and J by 1 base, with 18 bases between. Per the germline V gene, CDR1 is SGHNT and CDR2 is YYREEE (reference sequence). CDR3 residues: CASTSRGSLGTDTQYF. In nucleotides, the CDR3 is TGTGCCAGCACCTCGCGAGGTTCTTTGGGCACAGATACGCAGTATTTT. The entire variable domain, with the rest obtained from reference TRBV5-4 and TRBJ2-3, is as follows: ETGVTQSPTHLIKTRGQQVTLRCSSQSGHNTVSWYQQALGQGPQFIFQYYREEENGRGNFPPRFSGLQFPNYSSELNVNALELDDSALYLCASTSRGSLGTDTQYFGPGTRLTVL.

This clonotype appeared a few times. V and J are TRBV29-1 and TRBJ1-5, with 7 bases aligning to TRBD1. CDR1 is SQVTM and CDR2 is ANQGSEA in the germline V gene. V lost 7 bases and J lost 7; bases outside the gene matches: 13. The CDR3 consists of 14 residues. The CDR3 loop reads CSGFTGEEGQPQHF. CDR3 in DNA: TGCAGCGGTTTCACAGGGGAGGAAGGGCAGCCCCAGCATTTT. Based on the CDR3 plus reference TRBV29-1 and TRBJ1-5, the full variable domain is SAVISQKPSRDICQRGTSLTIQCQVDSQVTMMFWYRQQPGQSLTLIATANQGSEATYESGFVIDKFPISRPNLTFSTLTVSNMSPEDSSIYLCSGFTGEEGQPQHFGDGTRLSIL.

This clonotype was seen a few times. This chain uses TRBV4-3 with TRBJ2-1; D is uncertain. The CDR3 has 15 residues. CDR1 LGHNA and CDR2 YSLEER come from the germline V gene. V shed 4 bases and J shed 8 bases, with 18 bases lying between them. CDR3 amino acids: CASSPTGPKEYEQFF. The CDR3 DNA is TGCGCCAGCAGCCCCACCGGGCCGAAAGAGTATGAGCAGTTCTTC.

This clonotype occurred many times. This chain joins TRBV7-2 and TRBJ2-4; possible D gene TRBD1, 6 bases. The CDR3 has 13 amino acids. The germline V gene has CDR1 SGHTA and CDR2 FQGNSA. The germline V and J ends were trimmed by 2 bases and 15 bases, with 17 bases remaining between them. The CDR3 DNA sequence: TGTGCCAGCAGCTTAATGGACAGTCGAAACCCGTACTTC. Translated: CASSLMDSRNPYF. The whole variable domain, remainder taken from reference TRBV7-2 and TRBJ2-4, is GAGVSQSPSNKVTEKGKDVELRCDPISGHTALYWYRQSLGQGLEFLIYFQGNSAPDKSGLPSDRFSAERTGGSVSTLTIQRTQQEDSAVYLCASSLMDSRNPYFGAGTRLSVL.

This clonotype came up a few times. The J gene is TRBJ2-1, the V gene TRBV12-3 or TRBV12-4, with D uncertain. There are 13 residues in the CDR3. The V end lost 5 bases, the J end lost 7 bases, and 12 bases lay between the germline ends. The DNA of the CDR3 is TGTGCCAGCAGTGCATTAAGGGCAAATGAGCAGTTCTTC. Translating gives CASSALRANEQFF.

This clonotype was counted between two and nine times. The V call is TRBV3-1, the J call TRBJ2-7; 9 nucleotides agree with TRBD2. Trimming removed 4 bases from V and 3 bases from J; junction bases left unmatched: 10. The CDR3 is made up of 16 amino acids. Per the germline V gene, CDR1 is LGHDT and CDR2 is YNNKEL (reference sequence). The CDR3 loop reads CASSLLGGGAGYEQYF. The CDR3 DNA is TGTGCCAGCAGCCTGCTTGGCGGGGGGGCCGGCTACGAGCAGTACTTC.

This clonotype was picked up one time. This chain joins TRBV28 and TRBJ2-1, with 8 bases that match TRBD2. Germline trimming cut 3 bases from V and 7 bases from J; bases unmatched to any gene: 5. Germline lookup yields CDR1 MDHEN and CDR2 SYDVKM. This CDR3 comprises 14 residues. CDR3 bases: TGTGCCAGCAGTTTCCTAGCGGGTCGGAATGAGCAGTTCTTC. Translated: CASSFLAGRNEQFF.

This clonotype occurred a few times. The CDR3 here is CASSSPGPEAFF. CDR3 DNA: TGTGCCAGCAGCTCGCCAGGGCCCGAAGCTTTCTTT. V and J are TRBV11-2 and TRBJ1-1, with D possibly TRBD1 on 5 matching bases. Germline V lookup: CDR1 SGHAT, CDR2 FQNNGV. V was trimmed by 4 bases and J by 8 bases, leaving 11 bases between them. The CDR3 has 12 residues.